The 11 T cell receptor beta chains below all came from one sample that was sequenced in a study of cytomegalovirus exposure and HLA in healthy donors. Use of 60 Vbeta and 13 Jbeta primers characterized the PCR. Produced via immunoSEQ multiplex PCR; TCRdb's table is partial and in-frame only. Of 130,000 or so clones listed, approximately 82% are singletons. What was sequenced was PBMCs. Receptors were obtained from a woman under 30 in good health and CMV-seropositive.

Notes on this clone: An end of the junction differs from the germline gene, which may be a read error. In the same sample, other DNA sequences code for this CDR3. The chain joins TRBV19 to TRBJ1-1; D gene unclear. Germline V gene lookup returns CDR1 LNHDA and CDR2 SQIVND (reference sequence). The CDR3 totals 12 residues. CDR3 region: CASSEPRTEAFF. In nucleotides, the CDR3 is TGTGCCAGTAGTGAGCCTCGGACTGAAGCCTTCTTT.

The chain is built from TRBV4-1 and TRBJ2-2; 8 positions match TRBD1. CDR3 length equals 16 residues. Germline V CDR1 and CDR2: MGHRA, YSYEKL. V lost 2 bases, J lost 1 base, and 3 bases stayed unmatched. The CDR3 region is CASSQTGTGNTGELFF. Here the CDR3 DNA reads TGCGCCAGCAGCCAAACCGGGACAGGGAACACCGGGGAGCTGTTTTTT.

The chain has TRBV30 and TRBJ1-4, with TRBD1 as a possible D gene (5 bases). The V gene lost 1 base and the J gene lost 6 bases, with 15 bases spanning the gap. This CDR3 contains 15 residues. From germline, CDR1 is GTSNPN and CDR2 SVGIG (reference sequence). This CDR3 reads CAWSANWGDDEKLFF. CDR3 sequence (DNA): TGTGCCTGGAGTGCGAACTGGGGGGATGATGAAAAACTGTTTTTT.

As DNA, the CDR3 is TGTGCCAGCATTAGGCGGGGGGGTTCAGATACGCAGTATTTT. This translates into CASIRRGGSDTQYF. The V call is TRBV2, the J call TRBJ2-3, with 9 bases that match TRBD2. Germline trimming cut 7 bases from V and 4 bases from J; bases unmatched to any gene: 6. CDR3 length equals 14 residues. Looked up from germline, CDR1 is SNHLY and CDR2 is FYNNEI.

The chain uses TRBV7-3 and TRBJ2-7, with 8 bases aligning to TRBD2. The V gene's germline CDR1 is SGHTA and CDR2 FQGTGA. The junction had 11 bases not matched to a gene; V was cut back by 4 bases and J by 9 bases. The CDR3 sequence is 14 residues long. CDR3 in DNA: TGTGCCAGCAGCTCTTCTAGCGGGTACTCGATGCAGTACTTC. This encodes CASSSSSGYSMQYF.

The rearrangement joins TRBV5-4 to TRBJ1-5; the match to TRBD1 covers 7 bases. The CDR3 is made up of 15 amino acids. Germline values: CDR1 SGHNT, CDR2 YYREEE (reference sequence). V gave up 0 bases and J gave up 3 bases; unmatched junction bases: 3. The CDR3 reads CASSLDRGPNQPQHF. In DNA, the CDR3 is TGTGCCAGCAGCTTGGACAGGGGACCCAATCAGCCCCAGCATTTT.

The chain carries TRBV7-9 and TRBJ1-4; no firm D call. The CDR3 is 13 amino acids. V lost 3 bases and J 4 bases, leaving 6 bases between the germline ends. Germline CDR1 and CDR2: SEHNR and FQNEAQ (reference sequence). CDR3 region: CASSFPNNEKLFF. CDR3 in DNA: TGTGCCAGCAGCTTTCCTAATAATGAAAAACTGTTTTTT.

This clone appeared a single time. This chain uses TRBV9 with TRBJ2-1; possibly TRBD2 for D (5 bases). Trimming cost V 3 bases and J 10 bases, with 14 bases left between them. Germline V gene data show CDR1 as SGDLS and CDR2 as YYNGEE. The CDR3 runs 13 residues. CDR3 sequence reads: CASSATSSGEQFF. CDR3 nucleotides: TGTGCCAGCAGCGCCACTTCGAGCGGCGAGCAGTTCTTC.

J is TRBJ1-4 and V is TRBV6-1; 8 positions agree with TRBD1. Germline V gives CDR1 MNHNS, CDR2 SASEGT. Trimming took 2 bases from V and 6 from J; bases not matched to a gene: 8. The CDR3 consists of 16 residues. CDR3 bases: TGTGCCAGCAGTGAAAGTGGGGGGACAGGTGATGAAAAACTGTTTTTT. This encodes CASSESGGTGDEKLFF.

This clone was observed once. In the same sample, other DNA sequences code for this CDR3. CDR3 sequence reads: CASSPPGGTEAFF. The CDR3 nucleotides read TGTGCCAGCAGCCCACCAGGGGGCACTGAAGCTTTCTTT. This chain links TRBV7-9 with TRBJ1-1, with TRBD1 matching 7 bases. V trimming: 5 bases; J trimming: 4 bases; junction bases outside the gene matches: 4. The germline CDR1 and CDR2 sequences are SEHNR and FQNEAQ (reference sequence). This CDR3 has 13 residues. Based on the CDR3 plus reference TRBV7-9 and TRBJ1-1, the full variable domain is DTGVSQNPRHKITKRGQNVTFRCDPISEHNRLYWYRQTLGQGPEFLTYFQNEAQLEKSRLLSDRFSAERPKGSFSTLEIQRTEQGDSAMYLCASSPPGGTEAFFGQGTRLTVV.

The chain joins TRBV7-2 to TRBJ2-7, with 7 bases fitting TRBD1. Per the germline V gene, CDR1 is SGHTA and CDR2 is FQGNSA. This CDR3 is built from 16 residues. V lost 5 bases to trimming and J lost 2 bases; unmatched junction nucleotides: 12. Written as DNA, the CDR3 is TGTGCCAGCAGCCTTTCAACAGGGGTCCCAACCTACGAGCAGTACTTC. It codes for CASSLSTGVPTYEQYF.